This T cell receptor (beta chain) appears in the sequencing data of a study of blood T cell repertoires in COVID-19 (dated by TCRdb to 2018 to 2021). As for the study more broadly: Collaborator samples came from the United States, Italy and Spain and covered acute and convalescent phases of COVID-19. The repertoires were made available in a free public database intended to serve as a resource for research on the immune response to SARS-CoV-2. The prospective study material was composed of cDNA or gDNA derived from T cells, B-cell-depleted T cells, or PBMCs. The samples were drawn from the first 160 participants of the ongoing ImmuneRACE study and from 1,254 subjects provided by 6 global collaborators. HLA class I and class II types, where available, came from metadata supplied by the sample provider rather than from assay-based typing. Subjects who had been exposed to COVID-19, were actively infected with it, or had recovered from it provided the deeply sampled blood TCRbeta repertoires that made up the dataset. Nearly every sample came with metadata listing a de-identified subject ID, COVID-19 status, age in years and sex.

TCRbeta CDR3 regions were amplified from genomic DNA using the immunoSEQ Assay, a bias-controlled multiplex PCR. Under the source paper's analysis protocol: The number of nucleated cells in each sample was estimated from the amplification of reference gene primers within the assay. To quantify the absolute abundance of each unique TCRbeta CDR3 rearrangement, sequence reads were collapsed and filtered. For each sample, productive Simpson clonality was calculated as the square root of Simpson's diversity index across productive rearrangements. This immuneACCESS table, as held by TCRdb, lists in-frame sequences with V and J called but not all clones. Of the missing ones, under half trace to an unresolved V gene in checked studies; the others have no known cause. V and J calls and clone size follow that table, whereas D and trimming were derived from the DNA. The sample table holds 25,000 to 35,000 clones, of which roughly 90% were seen once. Of the sample, approximately 6.2% falls within the top ten clones.

This clone was found once. The specificity of this receptor is unknown. Base-call qualities are not available, and no considerably larger clone is one nucleotide away. Collaborating institutions collected whole blood in K2EDTA tubes following their own protocols. For TCRbeta analysis, collaborators shipped samples in one of three forms: frozen whole blood, isolated PBMCs, or DNA extracted from either of those sample types. Beyond this particular receptor, the publication reports: The quantity of clinical and demographic metadata differed by source and by participant and was supplied without curation.

The CDR3 starts with the cysteine, ends with the phenylalanine, and has 12 residues. Only the CDR3 DNA stays, 36 bases, in frame from base 1. V is pared back by 5 bases and J by 10 bases, with 14 bases lying between the germline termini. CDR1 SEHNR and CDR2 FQNEAQ were looked up in the germline V gene (reference sequence). The TCR sequence derives from a human donor in a cohort sampled during active COVID-19. The sequence links TRBV7-9 to TRBJ1-2, with a tentative D gene TRBD1 over 6 matching bases. The sequencing sample was made of peripheral blood. The CDR3 protein: CASSPRDTHYTF. The DNA reads TGTGCCAGCAGCCCTAGGGACACTCACTACACCTTC.